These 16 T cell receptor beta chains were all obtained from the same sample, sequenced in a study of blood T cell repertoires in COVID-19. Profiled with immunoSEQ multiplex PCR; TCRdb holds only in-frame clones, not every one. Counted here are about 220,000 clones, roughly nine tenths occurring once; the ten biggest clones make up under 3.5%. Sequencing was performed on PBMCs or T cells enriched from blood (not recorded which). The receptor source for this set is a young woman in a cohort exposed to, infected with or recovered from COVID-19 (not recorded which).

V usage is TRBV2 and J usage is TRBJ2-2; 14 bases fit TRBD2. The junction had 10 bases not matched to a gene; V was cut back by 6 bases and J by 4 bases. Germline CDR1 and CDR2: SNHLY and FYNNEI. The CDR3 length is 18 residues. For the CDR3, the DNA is TGTGCCAGCAGGTCGGGACTAGCGGGAGTGGGGGGCACCGGGGAGCTGTTTTTT. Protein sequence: CASRSGLAGVGGTGELFF.

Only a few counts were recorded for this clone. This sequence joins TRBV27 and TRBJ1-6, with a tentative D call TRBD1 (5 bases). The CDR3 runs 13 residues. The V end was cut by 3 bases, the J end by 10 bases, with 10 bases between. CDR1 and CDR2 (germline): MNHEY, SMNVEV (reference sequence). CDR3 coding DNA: TGTGCCAGCAGTTTTCGGGGGAGCTCACCCCTCCACTTT. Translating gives CASSFRGSSPLHF.

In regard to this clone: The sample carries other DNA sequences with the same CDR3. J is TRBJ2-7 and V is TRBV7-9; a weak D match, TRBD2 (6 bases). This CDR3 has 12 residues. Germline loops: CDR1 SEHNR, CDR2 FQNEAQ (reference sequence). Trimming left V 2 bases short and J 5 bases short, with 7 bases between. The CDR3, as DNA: TGTGCCAGCAGCTTATCGGGAGACGAGCAGTACTTC. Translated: CASSLSGDEQYF.

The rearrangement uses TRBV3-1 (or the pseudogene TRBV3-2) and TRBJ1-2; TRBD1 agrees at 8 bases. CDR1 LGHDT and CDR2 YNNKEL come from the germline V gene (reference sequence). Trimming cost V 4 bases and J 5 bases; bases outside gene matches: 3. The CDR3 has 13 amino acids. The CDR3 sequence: CASSLDRGYGYTF. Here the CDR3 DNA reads TGTGCCAGCAGCCTTGACAGGGGTTATGGCTACACCTTC.

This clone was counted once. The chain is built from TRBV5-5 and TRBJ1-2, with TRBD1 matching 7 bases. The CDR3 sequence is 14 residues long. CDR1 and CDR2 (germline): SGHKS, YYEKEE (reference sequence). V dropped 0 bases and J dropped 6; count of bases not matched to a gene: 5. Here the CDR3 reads CASSLGFQGDGYTF. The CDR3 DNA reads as TGTGCCAGCAGCTTGGGATTTCAGGGGGATGGCTACACCTTC. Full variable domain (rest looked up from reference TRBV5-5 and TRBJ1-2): DAGVTQSPTHLIKTRGQQVTLRCSPISGHKSVSWYQQVLGQGPQFIFQYYEKEERGRGNFPDRFSARQFPNYSSELNVNALLLGDSALYLCASSLGFQGDGYTFGSGTRLTVV.

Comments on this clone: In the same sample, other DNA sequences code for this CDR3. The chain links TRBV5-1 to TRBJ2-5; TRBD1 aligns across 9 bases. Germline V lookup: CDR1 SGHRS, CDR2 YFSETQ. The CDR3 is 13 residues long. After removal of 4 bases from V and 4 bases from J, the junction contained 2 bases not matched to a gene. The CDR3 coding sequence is TGCGCCAGCAGCCTGGGACAGGGAGAGACCCAGTACTTC. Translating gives CASSLGQGETQYF.

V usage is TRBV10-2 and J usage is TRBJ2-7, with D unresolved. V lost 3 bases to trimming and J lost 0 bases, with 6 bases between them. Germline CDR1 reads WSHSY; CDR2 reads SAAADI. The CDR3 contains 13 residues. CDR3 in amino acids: CASSDRFSYEQYF. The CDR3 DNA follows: TGCGCCAGCAGTGATCGGTTCTCCTACGAGCAGTACTTC.

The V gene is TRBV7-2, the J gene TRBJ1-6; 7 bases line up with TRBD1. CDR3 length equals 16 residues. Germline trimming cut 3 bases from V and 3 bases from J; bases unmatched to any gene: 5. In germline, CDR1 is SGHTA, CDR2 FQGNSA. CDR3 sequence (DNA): TGTGCCAGCAGCTTGAGAGGGGGCTACTATAATTCACCCCTCCACTTT. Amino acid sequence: CASSLRGGYYNSPLHF.

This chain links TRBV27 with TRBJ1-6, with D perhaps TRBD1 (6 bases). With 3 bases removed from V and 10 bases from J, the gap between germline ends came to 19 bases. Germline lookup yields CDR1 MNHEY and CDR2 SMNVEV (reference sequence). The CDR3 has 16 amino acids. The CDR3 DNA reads TGTGCCAGCAGTTTTATGGCACAGGGCCGGGGATCACCCCTCCACTTT. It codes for CASSFMAQGRGSPLHF.

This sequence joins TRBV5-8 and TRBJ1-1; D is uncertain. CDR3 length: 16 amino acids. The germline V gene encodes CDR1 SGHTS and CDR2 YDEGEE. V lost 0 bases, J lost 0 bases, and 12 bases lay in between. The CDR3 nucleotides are TGTGCCAGCAGCTTGGTAGAGTCGAGCATGAACACTGAAGCTTTCTTT. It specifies CASSLVESSMNTEAFF.

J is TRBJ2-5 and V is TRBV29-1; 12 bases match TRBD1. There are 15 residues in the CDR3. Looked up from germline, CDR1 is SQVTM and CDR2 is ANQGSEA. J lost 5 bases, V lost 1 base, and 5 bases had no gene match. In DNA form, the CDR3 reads TGCAGCGTTGAAGGAGGGACAGGGGGCGGTGAGACCCAGTACTTC. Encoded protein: CSVEGGTGGGETQYF.

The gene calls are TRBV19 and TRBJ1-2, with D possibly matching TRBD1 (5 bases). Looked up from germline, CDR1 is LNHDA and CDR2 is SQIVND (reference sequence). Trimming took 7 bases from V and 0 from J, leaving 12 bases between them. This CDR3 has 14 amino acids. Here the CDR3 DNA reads TGTGCCAGTACGGGGGAAGGAGCTAACTATGGCTACACCTTC. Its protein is CASTGEGANYGYTF.

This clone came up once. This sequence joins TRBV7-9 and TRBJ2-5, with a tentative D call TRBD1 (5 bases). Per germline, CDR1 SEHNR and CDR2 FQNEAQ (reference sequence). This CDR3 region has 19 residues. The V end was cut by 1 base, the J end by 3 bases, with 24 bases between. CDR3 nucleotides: TGTGCCAGCAGCTTAGTTGAAACAGGACCGCTAATGAGAGAAGAGACCCAGTACTTC. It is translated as CASSLVETGPLMREETQYF.

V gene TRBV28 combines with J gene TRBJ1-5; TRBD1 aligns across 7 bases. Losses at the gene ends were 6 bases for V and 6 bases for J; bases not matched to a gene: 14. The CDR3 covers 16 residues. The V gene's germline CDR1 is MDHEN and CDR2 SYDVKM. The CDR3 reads CASSPTTGVVGQPQHF. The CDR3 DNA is TGTGCCAGCAGCCCCACTACAGGGGTGGTCGGTCAGCCCCAGCATTTT.

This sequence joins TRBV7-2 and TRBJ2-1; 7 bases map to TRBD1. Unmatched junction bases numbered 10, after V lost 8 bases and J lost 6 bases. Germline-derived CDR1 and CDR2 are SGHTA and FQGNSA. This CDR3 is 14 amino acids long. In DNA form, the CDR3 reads TGTGCCAGCGGGGTGGACAGGCAGACCAATGAGCAGTTCTTC. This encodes CASGVDRQTNEQFF.

CDR3 protein: CASRIDSNNEQFF. The CDR3 DNA is TGCGCCAGCAGAATCGACAGTAACAATGAGCAGTTCTTC. V and J are TRBV5-1 and TRBJ2-1; D possibly corresponds to TRBD1 (5 bases). Per the germline V gene, CDR1 is SGHRS and CDR2 is YFSETQ. V lost 5 bases, J lost 5 bases, and 11 bases lay in between. The CDR3 is 13 amino acids.